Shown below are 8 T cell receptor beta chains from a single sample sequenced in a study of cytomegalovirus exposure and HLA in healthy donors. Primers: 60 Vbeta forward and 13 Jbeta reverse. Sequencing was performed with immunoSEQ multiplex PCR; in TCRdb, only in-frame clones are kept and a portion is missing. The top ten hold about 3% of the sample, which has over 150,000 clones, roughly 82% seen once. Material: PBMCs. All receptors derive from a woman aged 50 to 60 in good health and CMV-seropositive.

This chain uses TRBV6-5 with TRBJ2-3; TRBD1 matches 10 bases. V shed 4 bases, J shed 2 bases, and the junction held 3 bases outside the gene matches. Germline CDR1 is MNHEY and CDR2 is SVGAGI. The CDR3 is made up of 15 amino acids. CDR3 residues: CASSLGQGDTDTQYF. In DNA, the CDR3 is TGTGCCAGCAGTTTAGGACAGGGGGACACAGATACGCAGTATTTT.

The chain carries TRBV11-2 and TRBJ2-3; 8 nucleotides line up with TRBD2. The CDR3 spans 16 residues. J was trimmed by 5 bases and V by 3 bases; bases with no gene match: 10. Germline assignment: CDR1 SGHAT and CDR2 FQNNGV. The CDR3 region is CASSFWAGGVRDTQYF. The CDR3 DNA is TGTGCCAGCAGCTTTTGGGCGGGGGGAGTAAGAGATACGCAGTATTTT.

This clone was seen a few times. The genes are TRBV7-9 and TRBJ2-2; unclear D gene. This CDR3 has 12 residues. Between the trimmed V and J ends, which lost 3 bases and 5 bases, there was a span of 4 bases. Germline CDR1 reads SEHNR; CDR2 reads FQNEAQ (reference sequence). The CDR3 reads CASSFSTGELFF. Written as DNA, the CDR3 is TGTGCCAGCAGCTTTAGTACCGGGGAGCTGTTTTTT.

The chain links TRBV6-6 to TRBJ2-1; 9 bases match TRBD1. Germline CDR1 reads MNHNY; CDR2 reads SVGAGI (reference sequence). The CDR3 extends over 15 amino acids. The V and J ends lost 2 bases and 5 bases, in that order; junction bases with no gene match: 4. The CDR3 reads CASSYPGQGNNEQFF. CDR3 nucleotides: TGTGCCAGCAGTTACCCGGGACAGGGCAACAATGAGCAGTTCTTC.

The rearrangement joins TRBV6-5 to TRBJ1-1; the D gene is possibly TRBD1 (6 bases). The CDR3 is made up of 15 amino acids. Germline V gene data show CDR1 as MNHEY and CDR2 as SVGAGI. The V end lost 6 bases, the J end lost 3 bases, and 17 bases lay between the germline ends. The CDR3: CASRPNREGYTEAFF. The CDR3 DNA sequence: TGTGCCAGCAGACCGAACAGGGAAGGGTACACTGAAGCTTTCTTT.

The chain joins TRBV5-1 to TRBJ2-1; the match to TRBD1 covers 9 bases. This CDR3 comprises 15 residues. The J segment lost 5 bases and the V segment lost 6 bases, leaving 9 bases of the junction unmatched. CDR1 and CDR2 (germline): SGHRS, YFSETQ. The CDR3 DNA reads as TGCGCCAGCATCGGGGGACAGGGTCCCAACAATGAGCAGTTCTTC. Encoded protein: CASIGGQGPNNEQFF.

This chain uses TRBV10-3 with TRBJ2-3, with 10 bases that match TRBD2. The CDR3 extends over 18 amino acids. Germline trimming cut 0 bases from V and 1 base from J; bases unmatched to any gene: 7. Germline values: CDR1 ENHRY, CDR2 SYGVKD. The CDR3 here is CAISESTSLAGGTDTQYF. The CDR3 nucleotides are TGTGCCATCAGTGAGTCGACGTCGCTAGCGGGGGGCACAGATACGCAGTATTTT.

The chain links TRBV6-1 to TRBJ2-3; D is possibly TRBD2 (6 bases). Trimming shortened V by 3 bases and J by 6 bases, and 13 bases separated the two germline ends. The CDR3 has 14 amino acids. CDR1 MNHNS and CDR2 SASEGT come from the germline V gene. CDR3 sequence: CASSDGGSSDTQYF. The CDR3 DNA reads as TGTGCCAGCAGTGACGGAGGGTCCTCCGATACGCAGTATTTT.